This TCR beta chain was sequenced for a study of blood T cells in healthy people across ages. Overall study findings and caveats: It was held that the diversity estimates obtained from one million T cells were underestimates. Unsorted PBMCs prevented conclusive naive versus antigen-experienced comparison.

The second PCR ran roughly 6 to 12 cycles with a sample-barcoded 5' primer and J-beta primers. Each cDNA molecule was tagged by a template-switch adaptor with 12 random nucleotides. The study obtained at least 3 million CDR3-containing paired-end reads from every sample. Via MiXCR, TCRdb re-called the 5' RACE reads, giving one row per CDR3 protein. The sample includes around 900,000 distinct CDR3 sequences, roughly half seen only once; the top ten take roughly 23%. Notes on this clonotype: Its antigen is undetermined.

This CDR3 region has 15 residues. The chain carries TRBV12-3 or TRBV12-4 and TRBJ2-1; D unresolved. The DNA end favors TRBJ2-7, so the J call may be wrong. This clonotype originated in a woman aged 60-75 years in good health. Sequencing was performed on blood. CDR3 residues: CASSLYTASYNEQYF. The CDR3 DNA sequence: TGTGCCAGCAGTTTATACACGGCCTCCTACAATGAGCAGTACTTC.